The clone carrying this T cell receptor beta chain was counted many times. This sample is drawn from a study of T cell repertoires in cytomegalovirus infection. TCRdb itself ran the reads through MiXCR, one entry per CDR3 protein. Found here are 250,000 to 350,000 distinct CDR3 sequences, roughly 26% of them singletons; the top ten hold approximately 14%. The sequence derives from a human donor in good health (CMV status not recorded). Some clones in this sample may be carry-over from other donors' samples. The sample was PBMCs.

The CDR3 loop reads CSARQGAGNSPLHF. CDR3 in DNA: TGCAGTGCTAGACAGGGGGCCGGGAATTCACCCCTCCACTTT. This chain uses TRBV20-1 with TRBJ1-6; 8 nucleotides agree with TRBD1. This CDR3 region has 14 residues. Per germline, CDR1 DFQATT and CDR2 SNEGSKA (reference sequence). Trimming cost V 2 bases and J 7 bases; bases outside gene matches: 4.